These 29 T cell receptor beta chains originate from one sample sequenced in a study of T cells in Graves' hyperthyroidism and ophthalmopathy. From RNA transcripts, TCR beta CDR3 regions were amplified. An initial round of RT-PCR targeting the TCR CDR3 relied on the HTBI primer set. One entry per CDR3 protein results from TCRdb running MiXCR on the multiplex PCR reads. The repertoire holds approximately 640,000 distinct CDR3 sequences, about a sixth seen once, with around 3.9% in the top ten. The material sequenced was blood. The receptor source for this set is a woman in her twenties or thirties with Graves' hyperthyroidism.

This clonotype was counted many times. The chain combines TRBV2 with TRBJ2-3; D remains ambiguous. V dropped 6 bases and J dropped 1 base, with 11 bases sitting between them. CDR1 is SNHLY and CDR2 is FYNNEI in the germline V gene. This CDR3 spans 14 amino acids. The CDR3 DNA reads as TGTGCCAGCAGGATGAGCCAGCGCACAGATACGCAGTATTTT. It is translated as CASRMSQRTDTQYF. Full variable domain (outside the CDR3, taken from reference TRBV2 and TRBJ2-3): EPEVTQTPSHQVTQMGQEVILRCVPISNHLYFYWYRQILGQKVEFLVSFYNNEISEKSEIFDDQFSVERPDGSNFTLKIRSTKLEDSAMYFCASRMSQRTDTQYFGPGTRLTVL.

In this sample, this clonotype turned up many times. The V call is TRBV20-1, the J call TRBJ2-7, with 12 bases identical to TRBD2. V dropped 0 bases and J dropped 5; count of bases not matched to a gene: 11. Germline lookup yields CDR1 DFQATT and CDR2 SNEGSKA (reference sequence). The CDR3 totals 17 residues. The CDR3 region is CSARDLPSGRASNEQYF. The CDR3, as DNA: TGCAGTGCTAGAGATCTCCCTAGCGGGAGGGCCTCGAACGAGCAGTACTTC.

V and J are TRBV5-8 and TRBJ2-1; 10 bases align to TRBD2. CDR1 and CDR2 (germline): SGHTS, YDEGEE. This CDR3 is built from 18 residues. Trimming cost V 3 bases and J 7 bases; bases outside gene matches: 16. CDR3 sequence (DNA): TGTGCCAGCAGCTATGAGGAGCGGGAGGGACTTTTAGAGAATGAGCAGTTCTTC. This codes for CASSYEEREGLLENEQFF.

Comment on this clonotype: This may arise from a read error, as a much more abundant clone is one base away. This chain links TRBV7-2 with TRBJ2-3; TRBD1 or TRBD2 may be the D gene (5 bases each). Germline lookup yields CDR1 SGHTA and CDR2 FQGNSA. This CDR3 is 14 amino acids long. CDR3 sequence reads: CASSPASGTGTQYF. DNA of the CDR3: TGTGCCAGCAGCCCGGCCAGCGGCACAGGTACGCAGTATTTT.

In its sample, this clonotype was seen many times. This chain links TRBV28 with TRBJ2-7; 10 positions agree with TRBD1. The length of the CDR3 is 14 residues. Looked up from germline, CDR1 is MDHEN and CDR2 is SYDVKM. With V trimmed by 5 bases and J by 7 bases, 8 bases remained unmatched. This chain's CDR3 is CASSTGTGALEQYF. CDR3 sequence (DNA): TGTGCCAGCAGTACCGGGACAGGGGCTCTAGAGCAGTACTTC.

To note about this clonotype: This sequence may be a read error, since a much larger clone differs from it by one base. This chain connects TRBV7-2 to TRBJ2-7; D is ambiguous. This CDR3 is built from 13 residues. Per germline, CDR1 SGHTA and CDR2 FQGNSA. The CDR3 spells CVSSLGSLYEQYF. CDR3 in DNA: TGTGTCAGCAGCTTGGGATCCCTCTACGAGCAGTACTTC.

This clonotype occurred many times. This rearrangement joins TRBV7-2 to TRBJ2-3; 8 nucleotides align to TRBD1. This CDR3 has 15 residues. The V segment lost 5 bases and the J segment 7 bases; nucleotides outside the gene matches: 11. In germline, CDR1 is SGHTA, CDR2 FQGNSA. In nucleotides, the CDR3 is TGTGCCAGCAGCCCCCCCGGACAGGGTGTACATACGCAGTATTTT. It is translated as CASSPPGQGVHTQYF.

At least ten counts were recorded for this clonotype. This chain connects TRBV11-2 to TRBJ1-1; TRBD1 agrees at 8 bases. Germline values: CDR1 SGHAT, CDR2 FQNNGV. Losses at the gene ends were 0 bases for V and 1 base for J; bases not matched to a gene: 10. The CDR3 consists of 18 residues. The CDR3 spells CASSLEVLRTGRNTEAFF. CDR3 bases: TGTGCCAGCAGCTTAGAGGTCCTTCGGACAGGGCGGAACACTGAAGCTTTCTTT.

The rearrangement uses TRBV11-3 and TRBJ2-1, with 8 bases that match TRBD2. Per germline, CDR1 SGHNT and CDR2 YENEEA. J lost 3 bases, V lost 0 bases, and 1 base had no gene match. This CDR3 region has 15 residues. The CDR3 sequence: CASSLELADYNEQFF. The CDR3 nucleotides are TGTGCCAGCAGCTTAGAACTAGCGGACTACAATGAGCAGTTCTTC.

This clonotype was detected ten times or more. At one end, the junction sequence differs from germline, possibly due to a read error. This sequence joins TRBV12-3 or TRBV12-4 and TRBJ2-3; possibly TRBD1 or TRBD2 for D (6 bases each). This CDR3 is built from 14 residues. The CDR3 loop reads CASTLGGSRDTQYF. CDR3 DNA: TGTGCCAGCACCTTAGGGGGGAGCAGAGATACGCAGTATTTT.

This clonotype was seen a few times. The V gene is TRBV3-1, the J gene TRBJ1-2; D unclear. This CDR3 is 13 amino acids long. Germline V lookup: CDR1 LGHDT, CDR2 YNNKEL (reference sequence). The V end was cut by 1 base, the J end by 6 bases, with 9 bases between. The CDR3 loop reads CASSQGERDGYTF. The CDR3 nucleotides are TGTGCCAGCAGCCAAGGTGAAAGGGATGGCTACACCTTC.

This clonotype was recorded at least ten times. The gene calls are TRBV7-2 and TRBJ2-7; a possible D gene is TRBD1 (6 bases). Germline CDR1 is SGHTA and CDR2 is FQGNSA. CDR3 length equals 15 residues. V dropped 1 base and J dropped 4 bases, with 14 bases sitting between them. CDR3 sequence (DNA): TGTGCCAGCAGCTTAGGTTCCTTACAGGGTTACGAGCAGTACTTC. Translated: CASSLGSLQGYEQYF.

This clonotype was observed many times. The chain joins TRBV29-1 to TRBJ2-1, with TRBD1 as a possible D gene (5 bases). Germline V lookup: CDR1 SQVTM, CDR2 ANQGSEA. The CDR3 is made up of 14 amino acids. The V end lost 5 bases, the J end lost 4 bases, and 15 bases lay between the germline ends. The CDR3 DNA reads TGCAGCGTTTCCGACAGAATATTATACAATGAGCAGTTCTTC. Its translation: CSVSDRILYNEQFF.

This clonotype has more than one count but fewer than ten. At one end, the junction sequence differs from germline, possibly due to a read error. The chain links TRBV2 to TRBJ2-5; 12 bases align to TRBD2. CDR3 length: 10 residues. Germline CDR1 and CDR2: SNHLY and FYNNEI. CDR3: CASRRTSGDF. The CDR3 bases are TGTGCCAGCAGAAGGACTAGCGGGGACTTC.

At least ten counts were recorded for this clonotype. The chain employs TRBV7-3 and TRBJ2-3; the D is unclear. There are 12 residues in the CDR3. The V end was cut by 5 bases, the J end by 4 bases, with 7 bases between. Germline V CDR1 and CDR2: SGHTA, FQGTGA. In DNA form, the CDR3 reads TGTGCCAGCAGCGAGATCTCAGATACGCAGTATTTT. It is translated as CASSEISDTQYF.

The chain employs TRBV14 and TRBJ2-7, with D unclear. The CDR3 contains 13 residues. Germline lookup yields CDR1 SGHDN and CDR2 FVKESK. Trimming took off 1 base at V and 3 bases at J, with 7 bases between the two ends. CDR3 protein: CASSQVPSYEQYF. The CDR3 DNA sequence: TGTGCCAGCAGCCAAGTCCCAAGCTACGAGCAGTACTTC.

The chain recombines TRBV13 with TRBJ2-1, with a tentative D call TRBD2 (5 bases). Germline CDR1 is PRHDT and CDR2 is FYEKMQ (reference sequence). The CDR3 length is 19 residues. V lost 0 bases to trimming and J lost 1 base, with 19 bases between them. This chain's CDR3 is CASSLGLPAFSGSYNEQFF. In DNA, the CDR3 is TGTGCCAGCAGCTTAGGCCTCCCCGCCTTTTCGGGATCCTACAATGAGCAGTTCTTC.

This clonotype was detected ten times or more. The chain is built from TRBV11-3 and TRBJ2-3; 10 nucleotides align to TRBD1. V gave up 5 bases and J gave up 2 bases; unmatched junction bases: 4. In germline, CDR1 is SGHNT, CDR2 YENEEA. The CDR3 has 15 residues. The CDR3 is CASSPRQGATDTQYF. As DNA, the CDR3 is TGTGCCAGCAGCCCAAGACAGGGGGCCACAGATACGCAGTATTTT.

This clonotype was counted only a few times. The chain combines TRBV7-2 with TRBJ1-2; 10 nucleotides line up with TRBD1. V lost 5 bases and J lost 5; bases outside the gene matches: 8. Germline V gene data show CDR1 as SGHTA and CDR2 as FQGNSA. This CDR3 is 15 amino acids long. In DNA form, the CDR3 reads TGTGCCAGCAGCGCGACAGGGGGCGTTGGGTATGGCTACACCTTC. As protein: CASSATGGVGYGYTF.

J is TRBJ2-3 and V is TRBV2; 10 bases align to TRBD2. The CDR3 has 17 amino acids. The V and J ends lost 4 bases and 4 bases, in that order; junction bases with no gene match: 11. Germline V lookup: CDR1 SNHLY, CDR2 FYNNEI. CDR3 region: CASSANLAGVIADTQYF. CDR3 DNA sequence: TGTGCCAGCAGTGCCAATCTAGCGGGAGTCATAGCAGATACGCAGTATTTT.

This clonotype was picked up many times. The chain has TRBV20-1 and TRBJ1-5; TRBD1 aligns across 7 bases. The CDR3 loop spans 14 amino acids. Germline V lookup: CDR1 DFQATT, CDR2 SNEGSKA (reference sequence). The junction had 6 bases not matched to a gene; V was cut back by 3 bases and J by 4 bases. The CDR3 DNA reads as TGCAGTGCTAGCCCAGGGGGGCGGAATCAGCCCCAGCATTTT. Its protein is CSASPGGRNQPQHF.

The sample holds many counts of this clonotype. This chain connects TRBV12-3 or TRBV12-4 to TRBJ2-1, with 7 positions matching TRBD2. The trim removed 6 bases at V and 2 bases at J, leaving 7 bases unmatched. The CDR3 loop spans 15 amino acids. Here the CDR3 reads CASSITGLTYNEQFF. The CDR3 nucleotides are TGTGCCAGCAGCATCACGGGACTAACCTACAATGAGCAGTTCTTC.

This clonotype was observed at least ten times. The chain carries TRBV20-1 and TRBJ1-5, with D uncertain. V lost 6 bases and J lost 6, with 18 bases in between. This CDR3 has 14 amino acids. The germline V gene has CDR1 DFQATT and CDR2 SNEGSKA (reference sequence). The CDR3 coding sequence is TGCAGTGCGGCCGGGAACAGCGGGCCTCAGCCCCAGCATTTT. This translates into CSAAGNSGPQPQHF.

In this sample, this clonotype turned up many times. The chain uses TRBV6-1 and TRBJ2-7; D is ambiguous. In germline, CDR1 is MNHNS, CDR2 SASEGT. The CDR3 has 13 residues. Trimming removed 5 bases at V and 1 base at J, with 9 bases between. CDR3 sequence: CASSNEQSYEQYF. Written as DNA, the CDR3 is TGTGCCAGCAGTAACGAACAGTCCTACGAGCAGTACTTC.

This sequence joins TRBV20-1 and TRBJ1-2, with TRBD1 matching over 7 bases. CDR1 is DFQATT, CDR2 SNEGSKA, per germline (reference sequence). The CDR3 sequence is 15 residues long. Unmatched junction bases numbered 9, after V lost 1 base and J lost 4 bases. The CDR3: CSARAQGGLGYGYTF. CDR3 coding DNA: TGCAGTGCTAGAGCCCAGGGGGGACTTGGCTATGGCTACACCTTC.

This clonotype was seen at least ten times. J is TRBJ2-1 and V is TRBV2; D unresolved. Germline loops: CDR1 SNHLY, CDR2 FYNNEI. CDR3 length: 10 amino acids. The germline V and J ends were trimmed by 5 bases and 8 bases, with 4 bases remaining between them. The CDR3 bases are TGTGCCAGCAGTCTCCATGAGCAGTTCTTC. It is translated as CASSLHEQFF. The complete variable domain, with remaining parts taken from reference TRBV2 and TRBJ2-1, reads EPEVTQTPSHQVTQMGQEVILRCVPISNHLYFYWYRQILGQKVEFLVSFYNNEISEKSEIFDDQFSVERPDGSNFTLKIRSTKLEDSAMYFCASSLHEQFFGPGTRLTVL.

This clonotype was seen repeatedly, ten times or more. The chain has TRBV29-1 and TRBJ2-7; no reliable D call. The CDR3 consists of 12 residues. Germline values: CDR1 SQVTM, CDR2 ANQGSEA. Trimming left V 2 bases short and J 0 bases short, with 5 bases between. In DNA form, the CDR3 reads TGCAGCGTTGAAAAGAGCTCCTACGAGCAGTACTTC. It encodes CSVEKSSYEQYF.

This clonotype came up many times. V gene TRBV2 combines with J gene TRBJ2-1; the D gene could be TRBD1 or TRBD2 (6 bases each). Between the trimmed V and J ends, which lost 4 bases and 9 bases, there was a span of 19 bases. The CDR3 has 15 residues. From germline, CDR1 is SNHLY and CDR2 FYNNEI. The CDR3 DNA sequence: TGTGCCAGCAGTGGGGGGGCAGGGGCGGTCTCTGAGCAGTTCTTC. Translating it yields CASSGGAGAVSEQFF. The full variable domain, completed using reference TRBV2 and TRBJ2-1, is EPEVTQTPSHQVTQMGQEVILRCVPISNHLYFYWYRQILGQKVEFLVSFYNNEISEKSEIFDDQFSVERPDGSNFTLKIRSTKLEDSAMYFCASSGGAGAVSEQFFGPGTRLTVL.

This chain connects TRBV4-1 to TRBJ2-3, with D unresolved. Germline V CDR1 and CDR2: MGHRA, YSYEKL. This CDR3 region has 13 residues. Trimming shortened V by 4 bases and J by 4 bases, and 9 bases separated the two germline ends. CDR3 nucleotides: TGCGCCAGCAGCCTCGTATTCGCAGATACGCAGTATTTT. It encodes CASSLVFADTQYF.